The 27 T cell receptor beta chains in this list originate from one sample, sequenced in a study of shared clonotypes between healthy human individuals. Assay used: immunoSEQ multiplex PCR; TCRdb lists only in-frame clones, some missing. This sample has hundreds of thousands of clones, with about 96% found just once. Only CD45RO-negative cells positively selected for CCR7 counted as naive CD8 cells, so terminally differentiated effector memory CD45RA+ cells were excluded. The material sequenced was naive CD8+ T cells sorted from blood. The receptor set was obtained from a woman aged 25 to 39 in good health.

The CDR3 is CASSIWTGGNQPQHF. CDR3 nucleotide sequence: TGTGCCAGCAGCATCTGGACAGGGGGGAATCAGCCCCAGCATTTT. V usage is TRBV14 and J usage is TRBJ1-5, with TRBD1 matching 10 bases. Germline V lookup: CDR1 SGHDN, CDR2 FVKESK. This CDR3 spans 15 amino acids. V shed 5 bases, J shed 4 bases, and the junction held 5 bases outside the gene matches.

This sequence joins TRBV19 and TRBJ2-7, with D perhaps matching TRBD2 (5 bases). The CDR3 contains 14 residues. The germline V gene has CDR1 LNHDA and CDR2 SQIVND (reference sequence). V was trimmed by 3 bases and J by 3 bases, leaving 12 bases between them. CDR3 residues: CASSIGDRIYEQYF. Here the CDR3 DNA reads TGTGCCAGTAGTATCGGGGATAGAATCTACGAGCAGTACTTC. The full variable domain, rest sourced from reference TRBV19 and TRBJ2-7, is DGGITQSPKYLFRKEGQNVTLSCEQNLNHDAMYWYRQDPGQGLRLIYYSQIVNDFQKGDIAEGYSVSREKKESFPLTVTSAQKNPTAFYLCASSIGDRIYEQYFGPGTRLTVT.

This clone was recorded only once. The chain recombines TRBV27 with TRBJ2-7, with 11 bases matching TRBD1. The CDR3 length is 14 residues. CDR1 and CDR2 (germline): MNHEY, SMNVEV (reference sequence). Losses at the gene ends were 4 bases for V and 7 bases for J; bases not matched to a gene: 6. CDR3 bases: TGTGCCAGCAGTTCTGGGACAGGGGGAAAAGAGCAGTACTTC. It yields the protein CASSSGTGGKEQYF.

The CDR3 sequence is CASSLGGANEQYF. The CDR3 nucleotides read TGTGCCAGCAGTTTGGGGGGGGCTAACGAGCAGTACTTC. The chain combines TRBV27 with TRBJ2-7; a weak D match, TRBD2 (7 bases). Germline V gives CDR1 MNHEY, CDR2 SMNVEV (reference sequence). The germline V and J ends were trimmed by 3 bases and 5 bases, with 11 bases remaining between them. The length of the CDR3 is 13 residues.

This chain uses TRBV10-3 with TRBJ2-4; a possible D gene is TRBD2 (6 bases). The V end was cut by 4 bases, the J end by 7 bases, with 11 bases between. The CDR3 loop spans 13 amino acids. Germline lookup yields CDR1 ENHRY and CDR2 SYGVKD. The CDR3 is CAISGGTYNIQYF. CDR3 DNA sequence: TGTGCCATCAGTGGGGGGACTTATAACATTCAGTACTTC.

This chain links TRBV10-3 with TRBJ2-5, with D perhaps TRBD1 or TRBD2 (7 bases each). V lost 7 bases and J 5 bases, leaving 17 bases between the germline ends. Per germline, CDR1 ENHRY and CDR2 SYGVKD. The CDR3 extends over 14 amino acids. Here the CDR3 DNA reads TGTGCCATCAAGACAGGGCAGGGGGGGGAGACCCAGTACTTC. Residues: CAIKTGQGGETQYF.

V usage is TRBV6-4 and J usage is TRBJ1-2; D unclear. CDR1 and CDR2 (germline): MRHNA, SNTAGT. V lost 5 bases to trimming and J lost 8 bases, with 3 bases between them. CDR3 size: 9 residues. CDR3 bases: TGTGCCAGCAGTTACGGCTACACCTTC. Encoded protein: CASSYGYTF.

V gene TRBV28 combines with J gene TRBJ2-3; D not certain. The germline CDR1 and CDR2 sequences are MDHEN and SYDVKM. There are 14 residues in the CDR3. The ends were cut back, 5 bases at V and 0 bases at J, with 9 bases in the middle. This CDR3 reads CASSPQLSTDTQYF. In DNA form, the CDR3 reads TGTGCCAGCAGTCCACAACTCAGCACAGATACGCAGTATTTT.

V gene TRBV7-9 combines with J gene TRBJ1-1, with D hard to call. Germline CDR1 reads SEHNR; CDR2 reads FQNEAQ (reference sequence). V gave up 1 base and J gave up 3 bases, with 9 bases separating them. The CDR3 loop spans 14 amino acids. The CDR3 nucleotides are TGTGCCAGCAGCTTAGTCACCGGGGACACTGAAGCTTTCTTT. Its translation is CASSLVTGDTEAFF.

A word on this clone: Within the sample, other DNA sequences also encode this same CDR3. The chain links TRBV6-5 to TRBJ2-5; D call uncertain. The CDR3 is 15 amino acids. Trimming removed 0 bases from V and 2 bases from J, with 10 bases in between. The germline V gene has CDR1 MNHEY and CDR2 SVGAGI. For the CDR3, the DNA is TGTGCCAGCAGTTACTCTGAGCGCCCTCAAGAGACCCAGTACTTC. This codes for CASSYSERPQETQYF.

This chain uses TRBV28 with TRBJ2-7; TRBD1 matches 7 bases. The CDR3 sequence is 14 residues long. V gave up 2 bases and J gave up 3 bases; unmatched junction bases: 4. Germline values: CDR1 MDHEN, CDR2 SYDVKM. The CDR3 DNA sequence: TGTGCCAGCAGTTTAGGGACAGTCCTCTACGAGCAGTACTTC. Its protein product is CASSLGTVLYEQYF.

CDR3 amino acids: CASSARGEQYF. The CDR3 DNA reads TGTGCCAGCAGTGCCCGGGGGGAGCAGTACTTC. This sequence joins TRBV25-1 and TRBJ2-7; TRBD2 might be the D (6 bases). The V gene lost 4 bases and the J gene lost 7 bases, with 8 bases spanning the gap. CDR3 length: 11 amino acids. The V gene's germline CDR1 is MGHDK and CDR2 SYGVNS.

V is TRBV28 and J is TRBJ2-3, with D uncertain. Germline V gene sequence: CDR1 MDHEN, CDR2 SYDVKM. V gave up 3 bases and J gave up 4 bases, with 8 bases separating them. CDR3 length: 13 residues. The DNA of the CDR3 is TGTGCCAGCAGTTTCCTTGAGGCAGATACGCAGTATTTT. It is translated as CASSFLEADTQYF.

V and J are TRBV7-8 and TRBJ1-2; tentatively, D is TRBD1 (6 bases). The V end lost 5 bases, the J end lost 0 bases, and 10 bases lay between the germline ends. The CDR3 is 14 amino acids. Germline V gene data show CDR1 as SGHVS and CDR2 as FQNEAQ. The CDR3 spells CASSRQVANYGYTF. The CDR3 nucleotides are TGTGCCAGCAGCCGACAGGTGGCTAACTATGGCTACACCTTC.

In DNA, the CDR3 is TGCGCCAGCAGCCAAGACCGCCCATGGGGGCCCAATCAGCCCCAGCATTTT. This translates into CASSQDRPWGPNQPQHF. J is TRBJ1-5 and V is TRBV4-1, with D perhaps TRBD1 (6 bases). Germline lookup yields CDR1 MGHRA and CDR2 YSYEKL. Trimming cost V 0 bases and J 3 bases, with 15 bases left between them. CDR3 length: 17 amino acids.

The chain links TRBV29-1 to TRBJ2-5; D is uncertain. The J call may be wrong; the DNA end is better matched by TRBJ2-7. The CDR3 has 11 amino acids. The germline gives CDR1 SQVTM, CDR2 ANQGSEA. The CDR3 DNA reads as TGCAGCGTTGACTTGGACTACGAGCAGTACTTC. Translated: CSVDLDYEQYF.

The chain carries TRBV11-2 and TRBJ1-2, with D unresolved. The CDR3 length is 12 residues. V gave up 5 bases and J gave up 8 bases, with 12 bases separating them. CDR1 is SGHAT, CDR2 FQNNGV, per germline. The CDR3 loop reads CASSPPPGGYTF. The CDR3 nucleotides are TGTGCCAGCAGCCCTCCCCCGGGGGGCTACACCTTC.

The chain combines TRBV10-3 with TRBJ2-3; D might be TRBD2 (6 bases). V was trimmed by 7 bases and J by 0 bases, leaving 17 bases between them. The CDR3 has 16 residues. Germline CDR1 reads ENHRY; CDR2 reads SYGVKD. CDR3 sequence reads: CAITPLERASTDTQYF. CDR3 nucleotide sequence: TGTGCCATCACCCCACTCGAGCGGGCTAGCACAGATACGCAGTATTTT.

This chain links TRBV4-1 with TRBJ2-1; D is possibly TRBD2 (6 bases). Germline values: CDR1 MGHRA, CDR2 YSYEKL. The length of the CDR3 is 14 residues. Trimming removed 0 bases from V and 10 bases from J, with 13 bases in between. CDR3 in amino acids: CASSQEGLAWEQFF. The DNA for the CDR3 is TGCGCCAGCAGCCAAGAGGGACTGGCGTGGGAGCAGTTCTTC.

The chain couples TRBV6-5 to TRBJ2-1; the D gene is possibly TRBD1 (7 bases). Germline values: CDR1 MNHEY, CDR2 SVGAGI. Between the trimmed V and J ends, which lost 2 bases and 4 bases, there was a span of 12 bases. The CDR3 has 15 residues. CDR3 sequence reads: CASSYGAGQYNEQFF. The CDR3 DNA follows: TGTGCCAGCAGTTACGGTGCGGGACAGTACAATGAGCAGTTCTTC.

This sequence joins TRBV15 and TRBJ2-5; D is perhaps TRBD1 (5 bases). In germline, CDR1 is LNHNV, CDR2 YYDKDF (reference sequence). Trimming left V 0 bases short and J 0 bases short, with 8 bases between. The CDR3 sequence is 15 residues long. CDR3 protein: CATSRDRANQETQYF. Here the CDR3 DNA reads TGTGCCACCAGCAGAGACAGGGCCAACCAAGAGACCCAGTACTTC.

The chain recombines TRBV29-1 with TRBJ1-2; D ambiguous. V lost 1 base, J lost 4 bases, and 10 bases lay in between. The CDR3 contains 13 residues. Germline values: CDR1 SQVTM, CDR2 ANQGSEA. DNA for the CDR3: TGCAGCGTTGAAGGGGAGTGGGGCTATGGCTACACCTTC. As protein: CSVEGEWGYGYTF.

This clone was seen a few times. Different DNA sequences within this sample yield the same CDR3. CDR3 nucleotides: TGTGCCAGCAGCTTGTCGGGGTCGAACACTGAAGCTTTCTTT. Translating it yields CASSLSGSNTEAFF. This chain connects TRBV5-4 to TRBJ1-1; no definite D call. Deletions cut 1 base from V and 1 base from J, with 8 bases between. CDR1 and CDR2 (germline): SGHNT, YYREEE (reference sequence). This CDR3 comprises 14 residues.

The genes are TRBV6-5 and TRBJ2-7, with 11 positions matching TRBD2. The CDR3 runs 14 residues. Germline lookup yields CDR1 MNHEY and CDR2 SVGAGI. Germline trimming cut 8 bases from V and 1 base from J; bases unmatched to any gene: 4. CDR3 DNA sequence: TGTGCCAGCTCGACTAGCGGGGAGTCCTACGAGCAGTACTTC. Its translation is CASSTSGESYEQYF.

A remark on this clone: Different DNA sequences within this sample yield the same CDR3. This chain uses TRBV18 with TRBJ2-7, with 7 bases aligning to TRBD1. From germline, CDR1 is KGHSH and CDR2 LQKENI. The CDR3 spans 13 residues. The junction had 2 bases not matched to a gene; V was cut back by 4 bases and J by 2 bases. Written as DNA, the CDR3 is TGTGCCAGCTCACTGGACAGGACCTACGAGCAGTACTTC. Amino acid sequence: CASSLDRTYEQYF.

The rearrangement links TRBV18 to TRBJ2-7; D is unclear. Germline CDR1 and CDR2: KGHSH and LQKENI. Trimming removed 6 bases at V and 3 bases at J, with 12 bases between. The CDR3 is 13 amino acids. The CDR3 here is CASSPTTGYEQYF. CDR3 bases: TGTGCCAGCTCCCCCACTACCGGCTACGAGCAGTACTTC.

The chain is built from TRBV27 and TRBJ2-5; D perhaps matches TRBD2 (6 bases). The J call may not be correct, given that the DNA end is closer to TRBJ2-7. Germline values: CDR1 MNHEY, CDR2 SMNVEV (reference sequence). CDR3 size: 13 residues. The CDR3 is CASRPGTSYEQYF. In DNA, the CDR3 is TGTGCCAGCAGGCCTGGGACTTCCTACGAGCAGTACTTC.